These 8 T cell receptor beta chains came from one sample sequenced in a study of blood T cell repertoires in COVID-19. Data came from immunoSEQ multiplex PCR; TCRdb stores just in-frame clones and leaves some out. The profile shows 450,000 or so clones, 85% to 90% of them singletons. Sequenced: peripheral blood. The origin of the receptors is a man younger than 35 with COVID-19, enrolled during active disease.

V gene TRBV4-2 combines with J gene TRBJ2-7; 7 bases align to TRBD2. Germline CDR1 reads LGHNA; CDR2 reads YNFKEQ. The CDR3 consists of 15 residues. V dropped 1 base and J dropped 0; count of bases not matched to a gene: 3. The CDR3 loop reads CASSQGSGTSYEQYF. CDR3 bases: TGTGCCAGCAGCCAAGGGAGCGGGACCTCCTACGAGCAGTACTTC.

The CDR3 region is CASSIEALNTGELFF. The CDR3 coding sequence is TGTGCCAGTAGTATCGAAGCTTTGAACACCGGGGAGCTGTTTTTT. V usage is TRBV19 and J usage is TRBJ2-2, with D hard to call. CDR3 length: 15 residues. The germline V gene encodes CDR1 LNHDA and CDR2 SQIVND (reference sequence). With 3 bases removed from V and 1 base from J, the gap between germline ends came to 9 bases.

The rearrangement links TRBV1 to TRBJ2-7; the D call in the table, TRBD1, was not verified against the DNA. TRBV1 is deemed a pseudogene. The CDR3 is 16 residues long. The CDR3 coding sequence is TGCACCAGCATCCCCCCACCCCGGGACACCTCCTACGAGCAGTACTTC. Translated: CTSIPPPRDTSYEQYF.

This clone showed up just once. The chain carries TRBV7-9 and TRBJ2-7; possible D gene TRBD2, 7 bases. Germline CDR1 SEHNR, CDR2 FQNEAQ (reference sequence). The length of the CDR3 is 15 residues. Trimming cost V 1 base and J 3 bases, with 13 bases left between them. This CDR3 reads CASSLGGGGSYEQYF. CDR3 nucleotides: TGTGCCAGCAGCTTAGGGGGGGGCGGAAGCTACGAGCAGTACTTC.

The chain employs TRBV4-2 and TRBJ2-7; the D gene is possibly TRBD2 (5 bases). V was trimmed by 0 bases and J by 2 bases, leaving 14 bases between them. Per germline, CDR1 LGHNA and CDR2 YNFKEQ. The length of the CDR3 is 16 residues. This CDR3 reads CASSQDSVGKTYEQYF. CDR3 coding DNA: TGTGCCAGCAGCCAAGATTCTGTCGGGAAAACCTACGAGCAGTACTTC.

The J gene is TRBJ2-7, the V gene TRBV7-8, with D maybe TRBD2 (5 bases). The germline V gene encodes CDR1 SGHVS and CDR2 FQNEAQ. The CDR3 sequence is 13 residues long. V was shortened by 5 bases and J by 12 bases, with 20 bases between the two germline ends. The CDR3 bases are TGTGCCAGCAGCACTAGACTGGGATCTCCCGCGTACTTC. Translation: CASSTRLGSPAYF.

The J gene is TRBJ2-7, the V gene TRBV10-3; 11 bases map to TRBD1. The germline V gene encodes CDR1 ENHRY and CDR2 SYGVKD. The CDR3 loop spans 14 amino acids. After removal of 5 bases from V and 3 bases from J, the junction contained 3 bases not matched to a gene. This CDR3 is CAISPGQGGYEQYF. In DNA, the CDR3 is TGTGCCATCAGTCCGGGACAGGGGGGCTACGAGCAGTACTTC.

The V and J genes are TRBV24-1 and TRBJ2-3; D may be TRBD1 (5 bases). The CDR3 contains 14 residues. Trimming removed 6 bases at V and 0 bases at J, with 9 bases between. Germline-derived CDR1 and CDR2 are KGHDR and SFDVKD. CDR3 residues: CATSQGYSTDTQYF. The CDR3 DNA sequence: TGTGCCACCAGTCAGGGTTATAGCACAGATACGCAGTATTTT.